What follows describes a single T cell receptor beta chain. The data were taken from a study of blood T cell repertoires in COVID-19. With 1 base clipped from V and 4 bases from J, the junction kept 1 base outside the gene matches. The germline gives CDR1 GTSNPN, CDR2 SVGIG (reference sequence). This CDR3 has 15 amino acids. Assay used: immunoSEQ multiplex PCR; TCRdb lists only in-frame clones, some missing. The data hold approximately 68,000 clones, with around 86% observed a single time. The sequenced material came from peripheral blood. This sequence joins TRBV30 and TRBJ2-7, with 16 bases aligning to TRBD2. This clonotype originated in a man aged 70 or older with active or convalescent COVID-19. The CDR3 bases are TGTGCCTGGAGTGAGGGACTAGCGGGAGGGTACGAGCAGTACTTC. Translating gives CAWSEGLAGGYEQYF.